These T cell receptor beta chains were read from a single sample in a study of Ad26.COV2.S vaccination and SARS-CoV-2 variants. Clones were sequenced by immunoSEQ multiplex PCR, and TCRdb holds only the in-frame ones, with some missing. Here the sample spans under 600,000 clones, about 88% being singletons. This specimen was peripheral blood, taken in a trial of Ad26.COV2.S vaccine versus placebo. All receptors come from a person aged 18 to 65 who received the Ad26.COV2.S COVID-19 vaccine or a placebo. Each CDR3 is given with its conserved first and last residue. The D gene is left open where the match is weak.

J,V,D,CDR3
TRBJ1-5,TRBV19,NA,CASSLDTYQPQHF
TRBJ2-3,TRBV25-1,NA,CASSDPGDTDTQYF
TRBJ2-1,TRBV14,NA,CASSQDPTFLWGSNEQFF
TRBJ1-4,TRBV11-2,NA,CASSLAFTRYNEKLFF
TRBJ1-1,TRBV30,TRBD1,CAWGGTVNTEAFF
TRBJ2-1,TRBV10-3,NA,CAISEDEQLRSYNEQFF
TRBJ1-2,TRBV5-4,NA,CASSLPGTTYGYTF
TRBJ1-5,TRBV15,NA,CATSRDGRENQPQHF
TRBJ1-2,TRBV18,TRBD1,CASSLNSGTGGYGYTF
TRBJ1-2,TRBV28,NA,CAAGTLIHGYTF
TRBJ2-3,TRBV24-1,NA,CATNTGVSTDTQYF
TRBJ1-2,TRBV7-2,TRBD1,CASSARQGVYGYTF
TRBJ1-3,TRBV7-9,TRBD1,CASSLKRSDRDGNTIYF
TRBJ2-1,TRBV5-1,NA,CASSLLPSRYNEQFF